A single sample gave rise to the 11 T cell receptor beta chains below, sequenced in a study of T cells in Graves' hyperthyroidism and ophthalmopathy. Amplification of TCR beta CDR3 regions used RNA as the template. An initial round of RT-PCR targeting the TCR CDR3 relied on the HTBI primer set. TCRdb redid the calling of the multiplex PCR reads with MiXCR, one entry per CDR3 protein. The sample lists some 210,000 distinct CDR3 sequences; 17% were seen once. Input material: blood. All receptors derive from a middle-aged man with Graves' hyperthyroidism.

This clonotype was picked up a small number of times. The rearrangement joins TRBV7-2 to TRBJ1-1, with 7 nucleotides matching TRBD1. The CDR3 runs to 14 residues. Per the germline V gene, CDR1 is SGHTA and CDR2 is FQGNSA. J gave up 5 bases and V 3 bases, and 6 bases lay outside the gene matches. The CDR3 DNA reads as TGTGCCAGCAGCTTTAAGGGGGCCGCGACTGAAGCTTTCTTT. It encodes CASSFKGAATEAFF.

This clonotype was counted a single time. This rearrangement joins TRBV10-3 to TRBJ1-2, with D possibly matching TRBD1 (5 bases). The V and J ends lost 3 bases and 2 bases respectively, with 13 bases between them. The CDR3 spans 15 residues. Germline V lookup: CDR1 ENHRY, CDR2 SYGVKD. The CDR3 spells CAISDPGRENYGYTF. CDR3 DNA sequence: TGTGCCATCAGTGACCCGGGCAGGGAAAACTATGGCTACACCTTC.

This clonotype occurred a few times. The DNA of the CDR3 is TGTGCCAGCAGCCCAGGGTTTACAAGGAATGAAAAACTGTTTTTT. This codes for CASSPGFTRNEKLFF. The rearrangement links TRBV13 to TRBJ1-4, with a possible D match to TRBD1 (5 bases). Trimming pared 5 bases from V and 5 bases from J, leaving 15 bases between. The CDR3 covers 15 residues. Germline CDR1 is PRHDT and CDR2 is FYEKMQ (reference sequence).

This clonotype was picked up many times. The rearrangement joins TRBV18 to TRBJ1-2; 9 positions agree with TRBD1. V lost 5 bases, J lost 4 bases, and 8 bases stayed unmatched. CDR1 and CDR2 (germline): KGHSH, LQKENI. The CDR3 runs to 15 residues. The CDR3 is CASSATGQGGYGYTF. The CDR3 bases are TGTGCCAGCTCAGCAACGGGACAGGGAGGCTATGGCTACACCTTC. Full variable domain (outside the CDR3, taken from reference TRBV18 and TRBJ1-2): NAGVMQNPRHLVRRRGQEARLRCSPMKGHSHVYWYRQLPEEGLKFMVYLQKENIIDESGMPKERFSAEFPKEGPSILRIQQVVRGDSAAYFCASSATGQGGYGYTFGSGTRLTVV.

This clonotype was recorded at least ten times. The CDR3 here is CSARDDVGIEQYF. The CDR3 DNA sequence: TGCAGTGCTAGAGATGACGTTGGTATCGAGCAGTACTTC. The chain has TRBV20-1 and TRBJ2-7; D remains unclear. The V end was cut by 0 bases, the J end by 6 bases, with 12 bases between. Germline V gene lookup returns CDR1 DFQATT and CDR2 SNEGSKA (reference sequence). CDR3 length: 13 amino acids.

This clonotype was found many times. The V gene is TRBV20-1, the J gene TRBJ1-1, with D unresolved. CDR1 and CDR2 (germline): DFQATT, SNEGSKA (reference sequence). This CDR3 is built from 14 residues. V was cut by 0 bases and J by 1 base, with 9 bases left in between. The CDR3 bases are TGCAGTGCTAGAGATCACATGGGGAACACTGAAGCTTTCTTT. Translated, it gives CSARDHMGNTEAFF.

This clonotype was observed a few times. The gene calls are TRBV5-6 and TRBJ2-7, with a weak D call TRBD2 (5 bases). Looked up from germline, CDR1 is SGHDT and CDR2 is YYEEEE. The CDR3 totals 13 residues. Trimming took 4 bases from V and 1 from J, leaving 9 bases between them. CDR3 loop: CASSTRESYEQYF. In DNA, the CDR3 is TGTGCCAGCAGCACGAGGGAATCCTACGAGCAGTACTTC.

The CDR3 sequence is CASSTLGVSSYNEQFF. As DNA, the CDR3 is TGTGCCAGCAGCACCCTCGGCGTGAGCTCCTACAATGAGCAGTTCTTC. The chain couples TRBV7-9 to TRBJ2-1, with D unclear. Germline CDR1 SEHNR, CDR2 FQNEAQ (reference sequence). V gave up 5 bases and J gave up 0 bases, with 14 bases separating them. The CDR3 extends over 16 amino acids.

The chain carries TRBV5-8 and TRBJ2-3, with unresolved D. The CDR3 consists of 14 residues. Trimming removed 7 bases from V and 0 bases from J, with 12 bases in between. The V gene's germline CDR1 is SGHTS and CDR2 YDEGEE. CDR3 sequence reads: CASSPWVSTDTQYF. CDR3 coding DNA: TGTGCCAGCTCACCATGGGTTAGCACAGATACGCAGTATTTT.

Concerning this clonotype: One end of the junction does not line up with germline, which may come from a read error. This chain links TRBV11-3 with TRBJ2-5, with D unresolved. This CDR3 spans 13 amino acids. Germline assignment: CDR1 SGHNT and CDR2 YENEEA. The CDR3 here is CASRGLSQGTQYF. In DNA, the CDR3 is TGTGCCAGCAGGGGCCTAAGTCAAGGGACCCAGTACTTC.

This chain joins TRBV2 and TRBJ1-6; D is unresolved. The CDR3 runs to 13 residues. V was shortened by 4 bases and J by 6 bases, with 7 bases between the two germline ends. The germline V gene encodes CDR1 SNHLY and CDR2 FYNNEI. The CDR3 coding sequence is TGTGCCAGCAGTGTAAACCCTAATTCACCCCTCCACTTT. It yields the protein CASSVNPNSPLHF.